Listed below are T cell receptor beta chains from one sample, sequenced in a study of blood T cell repertoires in COVID-19. Sequencing used immunoSEQ multiplex PCR; TCRdb keeps in-frame clones, though not all of them. The sample includes about 170,000 clones, 65% to 85% of them seen just once. Sequencing was done on a sample of PBMCs or T cells enriched from blood (not recorded which). The source of these receptors is a woman aged 45-59 years in a cohort exposed to, infected with or recovered from COVID-19 (not recorded which). Both conserved end residues are part of each CDR3. A D gene is named only where the DNA matches it firmly. Only some rows state a clone size, as once, few, many or a class for expanded clones.

v_gene: TRBV5-1
j_gene: TRBJ2-2
abundance: -
d_gene: -
CDR3nt: TGCGCCAGCAGCTTGACGTCTAGCGCTTACACCGGGGAGCTGTTTTTT
CDR3aa: CASSLTSSAYTGELFF

v_gene: TRBV2
j_gene: TRBJ1-5
abundance: -
d_gene: TRBD1
CDR3nt: TGTGCCAGCTCTACAGGGGGCGGCAATCAGCCCCAGCATTTT
CDR3aa: CASSTGGGNQPQHF

v_gene: TRBV7-2
j_gene: TRBJ2-1
abundance: few
d_gene: TRBD1
CDR3nt: TGTGCCAGCAGCTTAACCATCCAACAGGGGGCTTGGGAGCAGTTCTTC
CDR3aa: CASSLTIQQGAWEQFF

v_gene: TRBV6-5
j_gene: TRBJ2-1
abundance: -
d_gene: TRBD2
CDR3nt: TGTGCCAGCAGTTCGGGGGGGACAGAGCAGTTCTTC
CDR3aa: CASSSGGTEQFF

v_gene: TRBV3-1/TRBV3-2
j_gene: TRBJ2-1
abundance: -
d_gene: -
CDR3nt: TGTGCCAGCAGCCGGGCCGACAGTAATGAGCAGTTCTTC
CDR3aa: CASSRADSNEQFF

v_gene: TRBV19
j_gene: TRBJ2-7
abundance: few
d_gene: -
CDR3nt: TGTGCCAGTAGTCCCCAGGAGGGGGCTGCGTACGAGCAGTACTTC
CDR3aa: CASSPQEGAAYEQYF

v_gene: TRBV5-1
j_gene: TRBJ2-1
abundance: -
d_gene: TRBD1
CDR3nt: TGCGCCAGCAGCACCGGACAGGGAATAGAGTTCTTC
CDR3aa: CASSTGQGIEFF

v_gene: TRBV29-1
j_gene: TRBJ2-3
abundance: -
d_gene: TRBD2
CDR3nt: TGCAGCGTCGAGCGGGGTGGGGCAGATACGCAGTATTTT
CDR3aa: CSVERGGADTQYF

v_gene: TRBV4-3
j_gene: TRBJ2-7
abundance: -
d_gene: -
CDR3nt: TGCGCCAGCAGCCAAGATGTTGGGCAGGGGACCTACGAGCAGTACTTC
CDR3aa: CASSQDVGQGTYEQYF

v_gene: TRBV5-1
j_gene: TRBJ1-1
abundance: -
d_gene: TRBD1
CDR3nt: TGCGCCAGCAGCTTTGGGACAGGGCCGACTGAAGCTTTCTTT
CDR3aa: CASSFGTGPTEAFF

v_gene: TRBV28
j_gene: TRBJ1-5
abundance: -
d_gene: -
CDR3nt: TGTGCCAGCAGTCGTAAGGGGAGGGGCGGGGCTAGCAATCAGCCCCAGCATTTT
CDR3aa: CASSRKGRGGASNQPQHF

v_gene: TRBV10-3
j_gene: TRBJ2-7
abundance: -
d_gene: -
CDR3nt: TGTGCCATCAGTGAGTCGGGCATGACCTACGAGCAGTACTTC
CDR3aa: CAISESGMTYEQYF

v_gene: TRBV29-1
j_gene: TRBJ2-2
abundance: -
d_gene: -
CDR3nt: TGCAGCGTTGAAGATCATCCGGGTTCCACCGGGGAGCTGTTTTTT
CDR3aa: CSVEDHPGSTGELFF

v_gene: TRBV21-1
j_gene: TRBJ2-5
abundance: -
d_gene: -
CDR3nt: TGTGCCAGCCCTCCGGGGAACCAAGAGACCCAGTACTTC
CDR3aa: CASPPGNQETQYF

v_gene: TRBV12-3/TRBV12-4
j_gene: TRBJ1-5
abundance: -
d_gene: -
CDR3nt: TGTGCCAGCAGTTTCACAGGGAATCAGCCCCAGCATTTT
CDR3aa: CASSFTGNQPQHF

v_gene: TRBV10-3
j_gene: TRBJ1-2
abundance: -
d_gene: TRBD1
CDR3nt: TGTGCCATCGCGGGTCTAACAGGGGGCGATGGCTACACCTTC
CDR3aa: CAIAGLTGGDGYTF